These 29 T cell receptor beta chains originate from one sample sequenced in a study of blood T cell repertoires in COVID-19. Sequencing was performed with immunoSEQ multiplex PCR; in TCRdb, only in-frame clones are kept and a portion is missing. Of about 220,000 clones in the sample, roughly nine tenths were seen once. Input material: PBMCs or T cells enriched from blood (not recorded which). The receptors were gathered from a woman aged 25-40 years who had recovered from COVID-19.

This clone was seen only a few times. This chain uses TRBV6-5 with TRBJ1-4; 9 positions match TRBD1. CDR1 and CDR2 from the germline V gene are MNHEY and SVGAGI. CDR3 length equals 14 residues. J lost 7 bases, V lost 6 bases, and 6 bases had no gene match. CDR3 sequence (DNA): TGTGCCAGCAGCTTGACAGGGGGTGGTGAAAAACTGTTTTTT. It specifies CASSLTGGGEKLFF.

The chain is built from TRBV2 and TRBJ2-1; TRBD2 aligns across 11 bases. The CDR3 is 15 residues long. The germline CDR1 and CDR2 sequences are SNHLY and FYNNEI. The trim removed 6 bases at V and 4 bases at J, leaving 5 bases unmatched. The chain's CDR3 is CASRESSGGYNEQFF. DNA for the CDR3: TGTGCCAGCAGGGAATCTAGCGGGGGGTACAATGAGCAGTTCTTC. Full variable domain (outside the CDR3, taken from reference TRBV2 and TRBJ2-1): EPEVTQTPSHQVTQMGQEVILRCVPISNHLYFYWYRQILGQKVEFLVSFYNNEISEKSEIFDDQFSVERPDGSNFTLKIRSTKLEDSAMYFCASRESSGGYNEQFFGPGTRLTVL.

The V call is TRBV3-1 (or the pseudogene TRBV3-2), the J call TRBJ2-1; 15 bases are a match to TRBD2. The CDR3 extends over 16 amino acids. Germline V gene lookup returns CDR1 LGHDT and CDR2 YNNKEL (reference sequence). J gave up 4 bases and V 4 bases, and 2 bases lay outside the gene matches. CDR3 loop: CASSLGTSGGYNEQFF. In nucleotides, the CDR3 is TGTGCCAGCAGCCTCGGGACTAGCGGGGGGTACAATGAGCAGTTCTTC.

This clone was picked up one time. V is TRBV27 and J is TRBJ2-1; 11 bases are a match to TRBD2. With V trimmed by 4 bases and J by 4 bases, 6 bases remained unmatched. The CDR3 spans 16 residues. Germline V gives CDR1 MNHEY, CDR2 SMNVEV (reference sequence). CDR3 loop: CASSYSGGAVYNEQFF. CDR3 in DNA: TGTGCCAGCAGTTATAGCGGGGGGGCGGTTTACAATGAGCAGTTCTTC.

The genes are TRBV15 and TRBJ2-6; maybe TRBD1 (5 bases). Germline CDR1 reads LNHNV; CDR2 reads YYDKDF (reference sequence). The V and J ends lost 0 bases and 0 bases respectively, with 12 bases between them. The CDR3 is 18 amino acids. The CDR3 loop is CATSRDDQGISGANVLTF. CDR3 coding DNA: TGTGCCACCAGCAGAGATGACCAGGGTATCTCTGGGGCCAACGTCCTGACTTTC.

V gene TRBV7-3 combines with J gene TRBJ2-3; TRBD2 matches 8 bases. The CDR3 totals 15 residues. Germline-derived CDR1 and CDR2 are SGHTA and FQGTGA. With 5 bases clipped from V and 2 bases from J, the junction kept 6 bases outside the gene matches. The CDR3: CASSTGGAYTDTQYF. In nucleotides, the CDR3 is TGTGCCAGCAGCACCGGGGGGGCCTACACAGATACGCAGTATTTT.

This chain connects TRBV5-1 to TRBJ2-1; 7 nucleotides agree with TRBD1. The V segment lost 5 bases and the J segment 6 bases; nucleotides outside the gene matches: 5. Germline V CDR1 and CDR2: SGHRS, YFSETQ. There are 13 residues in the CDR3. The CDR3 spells CASRSGQTNEQFF. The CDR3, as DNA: TGCGCCAGCAGATCGGGACAGACCAATGAGCAGTTCTTC.

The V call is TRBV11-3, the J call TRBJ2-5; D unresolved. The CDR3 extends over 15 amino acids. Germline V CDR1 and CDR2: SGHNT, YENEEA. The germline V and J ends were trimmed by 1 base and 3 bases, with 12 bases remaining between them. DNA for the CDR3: TGTGCCAGCAGCTTAGGTCTCGGCGGCGAAGAGACCCAGTACTTC. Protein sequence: CASSLGLGGEETQYF.

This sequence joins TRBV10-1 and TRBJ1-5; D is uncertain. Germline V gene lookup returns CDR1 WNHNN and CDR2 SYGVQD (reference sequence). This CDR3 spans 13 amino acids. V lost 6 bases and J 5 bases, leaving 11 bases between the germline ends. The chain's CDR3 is CASRTFWDQPQHF. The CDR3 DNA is TGCGCCAGCAGGACATTTTGGGATCAGCCCCAGCATTTT.

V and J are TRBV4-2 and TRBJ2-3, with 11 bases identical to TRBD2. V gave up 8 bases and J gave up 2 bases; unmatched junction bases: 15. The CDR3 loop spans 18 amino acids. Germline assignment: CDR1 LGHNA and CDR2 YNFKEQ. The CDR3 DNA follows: TGTGCCAGCGCAGATAGCCCTACTAGCGGGGGTTACACAGATACGCAGTATTTT. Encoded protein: CASADSPTSGGYTDTQYF.

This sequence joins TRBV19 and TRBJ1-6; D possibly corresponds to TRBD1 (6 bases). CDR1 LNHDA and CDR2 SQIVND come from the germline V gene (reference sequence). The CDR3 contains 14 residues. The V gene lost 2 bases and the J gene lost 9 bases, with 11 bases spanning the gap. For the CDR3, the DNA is TGTGCCAGTAGTATATCAGGGGAGCTTTCACCCCTCCACTTT. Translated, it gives CASSISGELSPLHF.

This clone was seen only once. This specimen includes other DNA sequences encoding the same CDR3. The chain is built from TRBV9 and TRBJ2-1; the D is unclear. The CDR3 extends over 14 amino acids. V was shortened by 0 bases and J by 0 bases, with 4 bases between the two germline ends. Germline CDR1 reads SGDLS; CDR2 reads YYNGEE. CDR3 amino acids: CASSVGSSYNEQFF. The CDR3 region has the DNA TGTGCCAGCAGCGTAGGGAGCTCCTACAATGAGCAGTTCTTC.

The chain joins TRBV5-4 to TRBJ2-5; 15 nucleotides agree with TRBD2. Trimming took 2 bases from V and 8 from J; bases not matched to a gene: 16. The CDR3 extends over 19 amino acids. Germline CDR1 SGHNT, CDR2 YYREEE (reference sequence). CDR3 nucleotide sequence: TGTGCCAGCAGCTTCTCTCCGGGACTAGCGGGGGGCTTCTCGAGAACCCAGTACTTC. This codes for CASSFSPGLAGGFSRTQYF.

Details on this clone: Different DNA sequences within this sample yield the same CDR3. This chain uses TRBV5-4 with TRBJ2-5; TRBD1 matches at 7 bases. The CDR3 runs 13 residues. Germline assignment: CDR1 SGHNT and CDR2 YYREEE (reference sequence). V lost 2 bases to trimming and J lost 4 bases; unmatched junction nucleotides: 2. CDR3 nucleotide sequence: TGTGCCAGCAGCTTACAGGGGTTAGAGACCCAGTACTTC. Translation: CASSLQGLETQYF. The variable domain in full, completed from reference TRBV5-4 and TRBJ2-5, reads ETGVTQSPTHLIKTRGQQVTLRCSSQSGHNTVSWYQQALGQGPQFIFQYYREEENGRGNFPPRFSGLQFPNYSSELNVNALELDDSALYLCASSLQGLETQYFGPGTRLLVL.

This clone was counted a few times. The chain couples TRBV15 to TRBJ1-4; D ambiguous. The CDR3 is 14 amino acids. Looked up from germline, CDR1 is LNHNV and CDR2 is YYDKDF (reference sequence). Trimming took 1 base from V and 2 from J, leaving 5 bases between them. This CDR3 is CATSRAGTNEKLFF. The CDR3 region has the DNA TGTGCCACCAGCAGAGCGGGGACTAATGAAAAACTGTTTTTT.

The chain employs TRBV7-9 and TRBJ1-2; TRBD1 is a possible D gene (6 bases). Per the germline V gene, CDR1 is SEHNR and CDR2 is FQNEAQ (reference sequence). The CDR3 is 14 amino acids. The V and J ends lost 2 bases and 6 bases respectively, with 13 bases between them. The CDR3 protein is CASSLLGAQDGYTF. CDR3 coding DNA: TGTGCCAGCAGCTTATTGGGGGCACAGGATGGCTACACCTTC.

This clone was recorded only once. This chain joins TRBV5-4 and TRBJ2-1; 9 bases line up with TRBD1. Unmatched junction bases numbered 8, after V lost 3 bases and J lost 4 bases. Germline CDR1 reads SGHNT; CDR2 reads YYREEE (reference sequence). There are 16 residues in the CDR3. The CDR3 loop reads CASSSGTGGEYNEQFF. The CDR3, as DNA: TGTGCCAGCAGCTCGGGAACAGGGGGCGAATACAATGAGCAGTTCTTC. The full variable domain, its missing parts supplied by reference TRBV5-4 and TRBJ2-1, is ETGVTQSPTHLIKTRGQQVTLRCSSQSGHNTVSWYQQALGQGPQFIFQYYREEENGRGNFPPRFSGLQFPNYSSELNVNALELDDSALYLCASSSGTGGEYNEQFFGPGTRLTVL.

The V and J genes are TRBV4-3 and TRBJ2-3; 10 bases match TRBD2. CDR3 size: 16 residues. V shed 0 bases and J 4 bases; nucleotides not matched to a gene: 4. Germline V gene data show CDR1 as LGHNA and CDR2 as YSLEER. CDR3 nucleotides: TGCGCCAGCAGCCAAGATCAAAGCGGGGGGGCAGATACGCAGTATTTT. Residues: CASSQDQSGGADTQYF.

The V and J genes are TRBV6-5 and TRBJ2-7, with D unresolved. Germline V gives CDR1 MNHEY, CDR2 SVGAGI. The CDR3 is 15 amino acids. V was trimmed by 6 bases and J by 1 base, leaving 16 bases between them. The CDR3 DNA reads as TGTGCCAGCAGGCTAGGAGTGCGACTTTCCTACGAGCAGTACTTC. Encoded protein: CASRLGVRLSYEQYF.

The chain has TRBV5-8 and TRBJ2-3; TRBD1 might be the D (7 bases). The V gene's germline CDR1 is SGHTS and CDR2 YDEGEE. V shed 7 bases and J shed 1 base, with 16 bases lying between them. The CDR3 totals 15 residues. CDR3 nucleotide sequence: TGTGCCAGCTCCAACCGGGGGACAGGCACAGATACGCAGTATTTT. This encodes CASSNRGTGTDTQYF.

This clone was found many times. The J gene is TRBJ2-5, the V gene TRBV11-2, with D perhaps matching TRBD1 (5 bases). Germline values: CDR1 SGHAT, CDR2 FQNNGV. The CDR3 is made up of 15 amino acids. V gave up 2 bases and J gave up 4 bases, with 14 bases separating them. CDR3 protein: CASSLLAFQGETQYF. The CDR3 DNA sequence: TGTGCCAGCAGCTTATTAGCCTTCCAGGGAGAGACCCAGTACTTC.

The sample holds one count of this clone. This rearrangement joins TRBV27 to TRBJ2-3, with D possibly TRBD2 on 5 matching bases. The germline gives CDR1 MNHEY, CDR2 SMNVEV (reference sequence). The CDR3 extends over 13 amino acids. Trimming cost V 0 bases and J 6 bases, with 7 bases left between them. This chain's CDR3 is CASSLSRGDTQYF. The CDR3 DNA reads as TGTGCCAGCAGTTTATCCCGCGGGGATACGCAGTATTTT.

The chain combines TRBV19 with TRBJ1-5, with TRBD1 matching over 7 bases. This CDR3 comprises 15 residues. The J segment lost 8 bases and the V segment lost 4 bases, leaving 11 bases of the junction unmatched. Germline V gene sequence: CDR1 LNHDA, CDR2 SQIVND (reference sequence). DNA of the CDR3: TGTGCCAGTAGTAGCAGGACAGGCCCCCGGGAGCCCCAGCATTTT. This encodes CASSSRTGPREPQHF.

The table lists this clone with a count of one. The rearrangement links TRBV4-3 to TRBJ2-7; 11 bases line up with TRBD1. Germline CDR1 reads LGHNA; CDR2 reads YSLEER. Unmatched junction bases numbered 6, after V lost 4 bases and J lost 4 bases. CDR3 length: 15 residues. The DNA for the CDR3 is TGCGCCAGCAGCCCCCGGACAGGGGGCAAGTACGAGCAGTACTTC. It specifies CASSPRTGGKYEQYF.

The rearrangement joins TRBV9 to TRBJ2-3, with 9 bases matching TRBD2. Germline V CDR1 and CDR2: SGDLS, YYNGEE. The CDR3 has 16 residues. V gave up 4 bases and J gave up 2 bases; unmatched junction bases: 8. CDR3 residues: CASSPRSSGDTDTQYF. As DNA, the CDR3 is TGTGCCAGCAGCCCCCGATCTAGCGGGGACACAGATACGCAGTATTTT.

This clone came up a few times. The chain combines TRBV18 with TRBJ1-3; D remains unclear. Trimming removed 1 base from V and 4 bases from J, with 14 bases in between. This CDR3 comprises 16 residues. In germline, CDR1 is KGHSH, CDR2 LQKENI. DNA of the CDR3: TGTGCCAGCTCACCACTCGCCCCCGAGGGAGGAAACACCATATATTTT. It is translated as CASSPLAPEGGNTIYF.

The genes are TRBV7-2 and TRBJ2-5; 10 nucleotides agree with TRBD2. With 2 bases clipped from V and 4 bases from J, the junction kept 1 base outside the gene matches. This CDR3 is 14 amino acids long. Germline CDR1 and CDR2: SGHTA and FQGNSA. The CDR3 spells CASSLRLAGETQYF. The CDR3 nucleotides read TGTGCCAGCAGCTTAAGACTAGCGGGAGAGACCCAGTACTTC.

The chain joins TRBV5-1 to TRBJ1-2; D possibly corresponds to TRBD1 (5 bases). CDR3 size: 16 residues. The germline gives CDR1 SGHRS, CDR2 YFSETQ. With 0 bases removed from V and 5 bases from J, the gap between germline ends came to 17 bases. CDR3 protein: CASSLAPPLTDYGYTF. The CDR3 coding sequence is TGCGCCAGCAGCTTGGCACCCCCACTGACAGATTATGGCTACACCTTC.

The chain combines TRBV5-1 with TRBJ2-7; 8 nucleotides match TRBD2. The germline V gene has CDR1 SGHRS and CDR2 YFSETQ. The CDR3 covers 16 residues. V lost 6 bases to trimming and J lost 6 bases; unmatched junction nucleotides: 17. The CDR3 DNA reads TGCGCCAGCAACCCCCGGGGGGGGCGCGTTCGAGGCGAGCAGTACTTC. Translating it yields CASNPRGGRVRGEQYF.